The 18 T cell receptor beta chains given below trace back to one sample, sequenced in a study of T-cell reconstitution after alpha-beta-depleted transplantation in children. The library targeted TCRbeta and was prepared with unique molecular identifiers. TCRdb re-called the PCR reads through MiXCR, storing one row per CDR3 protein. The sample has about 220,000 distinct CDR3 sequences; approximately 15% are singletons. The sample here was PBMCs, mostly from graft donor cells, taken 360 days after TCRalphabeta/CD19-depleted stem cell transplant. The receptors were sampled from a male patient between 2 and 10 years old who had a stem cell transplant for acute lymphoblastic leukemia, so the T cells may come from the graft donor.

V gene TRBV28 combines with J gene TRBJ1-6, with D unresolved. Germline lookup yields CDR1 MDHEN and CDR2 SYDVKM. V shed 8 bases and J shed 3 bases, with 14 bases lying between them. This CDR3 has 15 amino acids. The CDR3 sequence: CASYADRGYNSPLHF. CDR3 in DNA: TGTGCCAGCTATGCTGACCGAGGCTATAATTCACCCCTCCACTTT.

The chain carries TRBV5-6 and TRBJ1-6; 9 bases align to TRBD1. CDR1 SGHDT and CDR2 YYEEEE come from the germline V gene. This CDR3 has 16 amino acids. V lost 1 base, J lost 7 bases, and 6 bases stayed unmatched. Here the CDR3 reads CASSLSSGTGNSPLHF. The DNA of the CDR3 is TGTGCCAGCAGCTTGAGCTCCGGGACAGGGAATTCACCCCTCCACTTT.

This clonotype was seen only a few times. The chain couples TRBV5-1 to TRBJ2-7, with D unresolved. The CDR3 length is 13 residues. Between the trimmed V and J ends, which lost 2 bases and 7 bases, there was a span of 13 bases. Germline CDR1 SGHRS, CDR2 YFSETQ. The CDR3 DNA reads TGCGCCAGCAGCTTCCCGGACGGAAGGGAGCAGTACTTC. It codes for CASSFPDGREQYF.

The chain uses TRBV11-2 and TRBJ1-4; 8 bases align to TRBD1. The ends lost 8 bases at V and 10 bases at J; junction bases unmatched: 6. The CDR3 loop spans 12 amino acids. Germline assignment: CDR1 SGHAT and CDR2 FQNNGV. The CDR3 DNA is TGTGCCAGCGGAGCAGGGGGCGGAAAACTGTTTTTT. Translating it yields CASGAGGGKLFF.

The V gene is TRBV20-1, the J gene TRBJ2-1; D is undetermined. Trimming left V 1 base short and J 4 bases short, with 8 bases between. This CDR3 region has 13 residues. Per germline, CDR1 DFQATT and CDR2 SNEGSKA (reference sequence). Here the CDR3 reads CSARGSRYNEQFF. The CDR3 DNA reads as TGCAGTGCTAGAGGCTCGAGATACAATGAGCAGTTCTTC.

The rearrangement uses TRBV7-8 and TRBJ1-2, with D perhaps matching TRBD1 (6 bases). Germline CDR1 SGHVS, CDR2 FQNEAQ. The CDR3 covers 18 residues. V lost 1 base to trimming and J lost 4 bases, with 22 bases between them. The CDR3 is CASSLDSYRDWPFYGYTF. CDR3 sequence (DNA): TGTGCCAGCAGCTTAGATTCGTACAGGGACTGGCCCTTCTATGGCTACACCTTC. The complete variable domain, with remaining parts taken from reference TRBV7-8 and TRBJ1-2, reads GAGVSQSPRYKVAKRGQDVALRCDPISGHVSLFWYQQALGQGPEFLTYFQNEAQLDKSGLPSDRFFAERPEGSVSTLKIQRTQQEDSAVYLCASSLDSYRDWPFYGYTFGSGTRLTVV.

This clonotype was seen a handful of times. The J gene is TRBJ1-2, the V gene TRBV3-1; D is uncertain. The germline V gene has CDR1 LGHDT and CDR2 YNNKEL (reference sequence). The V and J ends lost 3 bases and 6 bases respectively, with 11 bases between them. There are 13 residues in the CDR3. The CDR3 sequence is CASSQMEADGYTF. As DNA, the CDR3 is TGTGCCAGCAGCCAGATGGAGGCGGATGGCTACACCTTC.

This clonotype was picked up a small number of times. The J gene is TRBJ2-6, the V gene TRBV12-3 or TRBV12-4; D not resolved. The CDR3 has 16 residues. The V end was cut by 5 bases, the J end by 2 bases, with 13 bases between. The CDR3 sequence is CASSAGVLTGANVLTF. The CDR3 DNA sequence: TGTGCCAGCAGTGCTGGGGTCCTTACTGGGGCCAACGTCCTGACTTTC.

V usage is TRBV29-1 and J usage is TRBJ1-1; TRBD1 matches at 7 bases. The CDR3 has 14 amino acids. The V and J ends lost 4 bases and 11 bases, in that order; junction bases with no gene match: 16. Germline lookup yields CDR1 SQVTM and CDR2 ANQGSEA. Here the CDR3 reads CSVALNRGGVLAFF. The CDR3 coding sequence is TGCAGCGTTGCGCTTAACAGGGGAGGGGTTCTTGCTTTCTTT.

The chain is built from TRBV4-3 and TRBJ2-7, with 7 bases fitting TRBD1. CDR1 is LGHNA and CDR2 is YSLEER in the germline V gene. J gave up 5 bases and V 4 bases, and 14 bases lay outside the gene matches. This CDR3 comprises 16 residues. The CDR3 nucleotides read TGCGCCAGCAGCCCCCTACCCGGAGACAGGGTTAACGAGCAGTACTTC. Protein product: CASSPLPGDRVNEQYF.

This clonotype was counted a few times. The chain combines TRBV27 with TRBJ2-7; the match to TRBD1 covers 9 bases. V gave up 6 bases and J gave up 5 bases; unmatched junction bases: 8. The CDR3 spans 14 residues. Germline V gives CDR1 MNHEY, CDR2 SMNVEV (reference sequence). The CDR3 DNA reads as TGTGCCAGCAGCCTCGGGACAGGGAACGACGAGCAGTACTTC. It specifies CASSLGTGNDEQYF.

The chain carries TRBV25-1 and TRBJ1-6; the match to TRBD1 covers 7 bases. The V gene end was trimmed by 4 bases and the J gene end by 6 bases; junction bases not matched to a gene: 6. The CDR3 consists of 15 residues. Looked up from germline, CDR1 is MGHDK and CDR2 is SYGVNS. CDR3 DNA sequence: TGTGCCAGCAGTGCCCGGGACAGCCTTAATTCACCCCTCCACTTT. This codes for CASSARDSLNSPLHF.

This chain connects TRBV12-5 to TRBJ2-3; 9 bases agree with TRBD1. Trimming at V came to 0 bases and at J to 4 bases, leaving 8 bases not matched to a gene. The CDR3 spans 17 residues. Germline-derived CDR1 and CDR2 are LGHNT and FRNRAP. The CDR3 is CASGLVGGTGLADTQYF. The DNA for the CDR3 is TGTGCTAGTGGTTTGGTAGGCGGGACAGGGTTGGCAGATACGCAGTATTTT.

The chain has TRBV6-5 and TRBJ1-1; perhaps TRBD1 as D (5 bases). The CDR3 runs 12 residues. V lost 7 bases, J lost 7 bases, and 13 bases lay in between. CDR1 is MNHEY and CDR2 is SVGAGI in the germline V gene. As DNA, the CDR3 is TGTGCCAGCACCCCGGGGGTGGGTGAAGCTTTCTTT. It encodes CASTPGVGEAFF.

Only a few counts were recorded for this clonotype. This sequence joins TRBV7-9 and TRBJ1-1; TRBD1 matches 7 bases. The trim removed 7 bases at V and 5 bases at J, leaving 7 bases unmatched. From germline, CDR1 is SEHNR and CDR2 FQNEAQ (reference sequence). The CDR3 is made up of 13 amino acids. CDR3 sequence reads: CASISDRVTEAFF. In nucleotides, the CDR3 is TGTGCCAGCATCTCCGACAGGGTGACTGAAGCTTTCTTT.

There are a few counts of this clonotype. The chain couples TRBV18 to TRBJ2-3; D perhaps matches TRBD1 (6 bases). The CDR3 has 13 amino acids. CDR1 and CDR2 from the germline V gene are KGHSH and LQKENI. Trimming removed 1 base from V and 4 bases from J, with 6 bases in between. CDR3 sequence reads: CASSPQGADTQYF. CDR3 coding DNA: TGTGCCAGCTCACCACAGGGGGCAGATACGCAGTATTTT.

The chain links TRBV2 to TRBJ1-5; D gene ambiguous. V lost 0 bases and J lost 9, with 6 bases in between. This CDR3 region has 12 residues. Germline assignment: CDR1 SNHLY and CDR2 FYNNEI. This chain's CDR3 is CASSEALRPQHF. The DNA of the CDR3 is TGTGCCAGCAGTGAAGCGCTCAGGCCCCAGCATTTT. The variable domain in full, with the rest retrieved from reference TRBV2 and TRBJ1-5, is EPEVTQTPSHQVTQMGQEVILRCVPISNHLYFYWYRQILGQKVEFLVSFYNNEISEKSEIFDDQFSVERPDGSNFTLKIRSTKLEDSAMYFCASSEALRPQHFGDGTRLSIL.

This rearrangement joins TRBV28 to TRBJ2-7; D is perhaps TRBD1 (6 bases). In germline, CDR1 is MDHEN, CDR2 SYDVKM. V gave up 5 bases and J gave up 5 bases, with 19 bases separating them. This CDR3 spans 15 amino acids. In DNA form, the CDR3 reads TGTGCCAGCAGTACCCGGATGACAGCAGGGGACGAGCAGTACTTC. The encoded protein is CASSTRMTAGDEQYF.